A single sample is the source of the 3 T cell receptor beta chains below, sequenced in a study of control samples from healthy donors and cancer patients. Sequenced by immunoSEQ multiplex PCR; TCRdb stores in-frame clones only, minus some. The sample has approximately 110,000 clones, 80% to 95% seen once. The material sequenced was blood. These receptors all come from a woman aged 18 to 35 in good health.

The chain uses TRBV28 and TRBJ1-5; TRBD1 aligns across 7 bases. The germline gives CDR1 MDHEN, CDR2 SYDVKM. The CDR3 extends over 15 amino acids. Trimming at V came to 5 bases and at J to 2 bases, leaving 6 bases not matched to a gene. CDR3 in amino acids: CASSILGQGNQPQHF. CDR3 coding DNA: TGTGCCAGCAGTATCCTAGGACAGGGCAATCAGCCCCAGCATTTT. Combining the CDR3 with reference TRBV28 and TRBJ1-5 gives the whole variable domain DVKVTQSSRYLVKRTGEKVFLECVQDMDHENMFWYRQDPGLGLRLIYFSYDVKMKEKGDIPEGYSVSREKKERFSLILESASTNQTSMYLCASSILGQGNQPQHFGDGTRLSIL.

The J gene is TRBJ2-5, the V gene TRBV7-2; D possibly matches TRBD1 or TRBD2 (6 bases each). Germline V gene sequence: CDR1 SGHTA, CDR2 FQGNSA. The germline V and J ends were trimmed by 2 bases and 4 bases, with 11 bases remaining between them. The CDR3 has 14 residues. CDR3 bases: TGTGCCAGCAGCTTATGGGGGGCCGTAGAGACCCAGTACTTC. Its protein is CASSLWGAVETQYF.

The chain recombines TRBV9 with TRBJ2-7, with TRBD2 identical over 12 bases. Losses at the gene ends were 3 bases for V and 5 bases for J; bases not matched to a gene: 12. Germline lookup yields CDR1 SGDLS and CDR2 YYNGEE. The CDR3 spans 17 residues. This CDR3 reads CASSADKASGRDDEQYF. CDR3 DNA: TGTGCCAGCAGCGCCGATAAAGCTAGCGGGAGGGATGACGAGCAGTACTTC.